This is a list of T cell receptor beta chains from one sample in a study of cytomegalovirus exposure and HLA in healthy donors. Clones were read by immunoSEQ multiplex PCR, and TCRdb kept only the in-frame ones, dropping some. The repertoire has over 95,000 clones, 77% of them found once; the top ten carry around 9.9%. Source material: PBMCs. These receptors were collected from a man aged 40-49 years in good health and CMV-seropositive. The CDR3 runs from the conserved cysteine through the conserved F or W.

TRBV5-1	TRBJ2-7	CASSHGQGINEQYF
TRBV28	TRBJ1-4	CASTQGAPPEKLFF
TRBV9	TRBJ1-2	CASSVLPTGTGGPGYTF
TRBV9	TRBJ1-1	CASKASLGGGEAFF
TRBV5-1	TRBJ2-6	CASSSGQGISRSGANVLTF
TRBV7-8	TRBJ1-1	CASSLLGVMNTEAFF
TRBV11-2	TRBJ2-2	CASRLGHRLNTGELFF
TRBV15	TRBJ2-2	CATSRPGTGGTGELFF
TRBV11-1	TRBJ2-4	CASSEQGFAKNIQYF
TRBV7-9	TRBJ2-5	CASSLAGLETQYF
TRBV18	TRBJ2-3	CASSPLGTGDPDTQYF
TRBV11-2	TRBJ2-2	CASSLARGQTGELFF
TRBV5-1	TRBJ2-2	CASEQGAPNTGELFF
TRBV27	TRBJ1-6	CASSPKPGTGTSPLHF
TRBV28	TRBJ2-3	CATDRGLDTQYF
TRBV11-2	TRBJ1-2	CASSLSFEGYTF
TRBV5-4	TRBJ1-1	CASSLGGAGTEAFF
TRBV4-3	TRBJ2-7	CASSRLDRALSSYEQYF
TRBV28	TRBJ2-3	CASSLRDRVSTDTQYF
TRBV2	TRBJ2-3	CASSGTYTQYF
TRBV7-6	TRBJ2-1	CASSFTTGEQFF
TRBV5-4	TRBJ2-7	CASSTSHPSTEQYF
TRBV28	TRBJ2-5	CASSTDSGKTQYF
TRBV7-8	TRBJ2-1	CASLGVIGGALEQFF
TRBV28	TRBJ1-5	CASSPRDTSIKPQHF
TRBV11-3	TRBJ2-5	CASSSHEETQYF
TRBV7-9	TRBJ2-5	CSSSLHLGDYQETQYF
TRBV7-3	TRBJ1-6	CASSRGAGAYNSPLHF
TRBV10-3	TRBJ2-7	CAISERDRGYEQYF
TRBV21-1	TRBJ1-1	CASSKGGRLPVTVEAFF
TRBV4-3	TRBJ2-7	CASSQGYGQEYEQYF